This TCR beta chain was sequenced in a study of T cells in Graves' hyperthyroidism and ophthalmopathy (dated by TCRdb to the late 2010s). For the wider study: Peripheral blood samples were taken at initial diagnosis, before any treatment was given. A discovery cohort of 95 to 100 patients, roughly 40 with Graves' ophthalmopathy and roughly 59 with stable Graves' hyperthyroidism, was used to find distinguishing TCR V-J signatures. Prospective prediction of ophthalmopathy was tested in an independent validation cohort consisting of 18 hyperthyroidism patients and 15 or so patients who later progressed to ophthalmopathy. The roughly 90 discovery patients were divided at random into training and test sets in a 7:3 ratio. In roughly six Graves' hyperthyroidism patients, the study also compared T-cell repertoires from thyroid tissue with T-cell repertoires from blood. Following sampling, methimazole starting at 30 mg daily was given to hyperthyroidism patients, and high-dose intravenous methylprednisolone was given to ophthalmopathy patients. TCR Vbeta CDR3 sequencing of 120 to 150 peripheral blood samples (over 40 ophthalmopathy, some 75 hyperthyroidism and roughly 17 progressor patients) is reported in the paper. Beyond this particular receptor, the publication reports: In validation, progression to ophthalmopathy was predicted by the model with around 71% sensitivity and 72.22% specificity, a median of 6.5 months before onset. Sample size was not statistically predetermined, and blinding of investigators to group allocation was not performed. Most expanded thyroid clonotypes (frequency above 0.001) were also detected in blood, suggesting blood repertoires may reflect thyroid immune responses. In cross-validation, a model built on a 13 V-J signature told ophthalmopathy apart from stable hyperthyroidism with 87.88% sensitivity and 81% to 82% specificity, and in testing the same model reached 80%/75%.

The germline V gene provides CDR1 SGHTA and CDR2 FQGTGA. V and J lose 1 base and 2 bases, and a span of 9 bases separates them. There are 16 amino acids in the CDR3, from cysteine to phenylalanine inclusive. The sequence is cut down to CDR3 DNA, 48 bases in frame from base 1. Stable Graves' hyperthyroidism was defined as no progression to ophthalmopathy during 18 months of follow-up. Hyperthyroidism patients were newly diagnosed, had a disease duration of under 2 months, and were aged 18 to 65 years. Patients with uncontrolled infections, other autoimmune diseases, pregnancy or lactation were excluded. Diagnoses were established on the basis of clinical symptoms, serum thyroxine and TRAb, thyroid ultrasound, and orbital computed tomography. Ficoll-Paque density gradient centrifugation was used to isolate PBMCs from 8.5 to 10 ml of fresh peripheral blood. Total RNA was extracted using Trizol reagent, and RNA quality was assessed on an Agilent 2100 Bioanalyzer.

The TCR beta CDR3 regions were amplified from the RNA transcripts. For the first round of RT-PCR on the TCR CDR3, the HTBI primer set was used together with the Qiagen OneStep RT-PCR kit. Libraries were constructed in a second round of multiplex PCR, after which size selection and purification were carried out. Paired-end sequencing of the libraries was performed with 100 bp reads on an Illumina HiSeq2000. The paper's data handling went like this. SOAPnuke was used to process the raw data, with reads discarded if the reads contained adapters or uncalled bases, had a mean Phred below 15, or lacked an exact constant-primer or identifier match. COPE v1.2.5 was used to merge the high-quality paired reads, and each unique nucleotide sequence was defined as a clonotype. Clonotypes were aligned to IMGT TRBV, TRBD and TRBJ reference segments using MiTCR v1.1. Only V-J combinations with frequency above 0.0001, covering about 99% of repertoires, were analysed. The TCS score was defined as F50 (clonal expansion) divided by E x V (chaos), with BLOSUM62-based TCRdist calculated between CDR3 peptides within each V-J. Welch's t-statistics and random forest reduced 500 to 650 V-J features to 13, which were used in a naive Bayes classifier (R e1071). Clones were called with MiXCR by TCRdb after fastp trimmed the public reads at Q25, and only in-frame beta chains were retained. Rows matching on CDR3 protein sequence are summarized as one entry with the most common DNA and genes. TCRdb, rather than the study authors, made the V and J calls. Within this sample are a few hundred thousand distinct CDR3 sequences, with about a sixth of them counted one time only. In total, the top ten clones hold almost 8% of the sample.

This clonotype was recorded many times. Its antigen remains unidentified. Base qualities were left out, and no much larger clone turns up one base away. This sequence originates from a woman aged 18-29 years with Graves' hyperthyroidism. This chain joins TRBV7-3 to TRBJ2-6; the best D guess is TRBD2, with 6 bases matching. Source material: blood. The CDR3 here reads CASSLSWGAGANVLTF. The DNA is as follows: TGTGCCAGCAGCTTAAGTTGGGGGGCTGGGGCCAACGTCCTGACTTTC.